Listed below are T cell receptor beta chains from one sample, sequenced in a study of T cell responses to AZD1222 COVID-19 vaccine. This table comes from immunoSEQ multiplex PCR, and its TCRdb copy is limited to in-frame clones, with some not included. The data hold under 150,000 clones, with about 93% observed a single time. Sequencing used peripheral blood, obtained on day 0 of AZD1222 vaccination. The receptor source for this set is an adult in good health. Each CDR3 is given with its conserved first and last residue. The order of the fields is CDR3 DNA, CDR3 protein, V gene, J gene, D gene, clone size. A D gene is named only where the DNA matches it firmly. Some rows mark clone size as missing; the rest say once, few, many or name a class of expanded clone.

CDR3 DNA: TGCGCCAGCAGCCAAGATTTCAGGGGGCTCTATGAGCAGTTCTTC
CDR3 protein: CASSQDFRGLYEQFF
V gene: TRBV4-1
J gene: TRBJ2-1
D gene: TRBD1
clone size: NA

CDR3 DNA: TGTGCCACCAGCTGGTTGGGGGCAAACACTGAAGCTTTCTTT
CDR3 protein: CATSWLGANTEAFF
V gene: TRBV15
J gene: TRBJ1-1
D gene: NA
clone size: NA

CDR3 DNA: TGCGCCAGCAGCCAAGATACCGGGGGGGCCCTCAATGAGCAGTTCTTC
CDR3 protein: CASSQDTGGALNEQFF
V gene: TRBV4-3
J gene: TRBJ2-1
D gene: TRBD2
clone size: NA

CDR3 DNA: TGCGCCAGCAGCCAAGAAGATGGGACATCCAACGGCTACACCTTC
CDR3 protein: CASSQEDGTSNGYTF
V gene: TRBV4-1
J gene: TRBJ1-2
D gene: NA
clone size: NA

CDR3 DNA: TGTGCCAGCAGCAGGGGACCTTTCCATACGCAGTATTTT
CDR3 protein: CASSRGPFHTQYF
V gene: TRBV21-1
J gene: TRBJ2-3
D gene: NA
clone size: NA

CDR3 DNA: TGTGCCAGCAGCTTACATGTGCAGGGGAGTGGTGAAAAACTGTTTTTT
CDR3 protein: CASSLHVQGSGEKLFF
V gene: TRBV7-2
J gene: TRBJ1-4
D gene: NA
clone size: NA

CDR3 DNA: TGTGCCAGCAGAGGCAGGGGGGGCTACGAGCAGTACTTC
CDR3 protein: CASRGRGGYEQYF
V gene: TRBV5-8
J gene: TRBJ2-7
D gene: NA
clone size: NA

CDR3 DNA: TGTGCCAGCAGGAACAGATGGCAGGGGAATTCACCCCTCCACTTT
CDR3 protein: CASRNRWQGNSPLHF
V gene: TRBV6-5
J gene: TRBJ1-6
D gene: NA
clone size: NA

CDR3 DNA: TGTGCCAGTATTAAGGGGGCGAACACTGAAGCTTTCTTT
CDR3 protein: CASIKGANTEAFF
V gene: TRBV19
J gene: TRBJ1-1
D gene: TRBD1
clone size: once

CDR3 DNA: TGTGCCAGTAGTGAAATAATGAACACTGAAGCTTTCTTT
CDR3 protein: CASSEIMNTEAFF
V gene: TRBV19
J gene: TRBJ1-1
D gene: NA
clone size: NA

CDR3 DNA: TGTGCCAGTAGATCCCCGGGACAGACCAACGAGCAGTACTTC
CDR3 protein: CASRSPGQTNEQYF
V gene: TRBV19
J gene: TRBJ2-7
D gene: TRBD1
clone size: NA

CDR3 DNA: TGTGCCACCAGTGACAGACAGGGTCATCGTCAGCCCCAGCATTTT
CDR3 protein: CATSDRQGHRQPQHF
V gene: TRBV24-1
J gene: TRBJ1-5
D gene: TRBD1
clone size: NA

CDR3 DNA: TGTGCCAGCAGCGTAGGACTAGCGGACGCCACAGATACGCAGTATTTT
CDR3 protein: CASSVGLADATDTQYF
V gene: TRBV9
J gene: TRBJ2-3
D gene: TRBD2
clone size: NA

CDR3 DNA: TGTGCCAGCAGCCAAGATTGGGGTGGTCAGAACACTGAAGCTTTCTTT
CDR3 protein: CASSQDWGGQNTEAFF
V gene: TRBV3-1/TRBV3-2
J gene: TRBJ1-1
D gene: NA
clone size: NA

CDR3 DNA: TGTGCCAGCAGTTTGGACAGAAATCAGCCCCAGCATTTT
CDR3 protein: CASSLDRNQPQHF
V gene: TRBV12-3/TRBV12-4
J gene: TRBJ1-5
D gene: NA
clone size: NA

CDR3 DNA: TGCGCCAGCAGCTCAGGGGAGAAGCAGTACTTC
CDR3 protein: CASSSGEKQYF
V gene: TRBV4-1
J gene: TRBJ2-7
D gene: NA
clone size: NA

CDR3 DNA: TGTGCCAGCAGCGCGGGACTTAGCACAGATACGCAGTATTTT
CDR3 protein: CASSAGLSTDTQYF
V gene: TRBV9
J gene: TRBJ2-3
D gene: NA
clone size: NA

CDR3 DNA: TGTGCCAGCAGCCAGTGGGCGGGCAGGAACACTGAAGCTTTCTTT
CDR3 protein: CASSQWAGRNTEAFF
V gene: TRBV2
J gene: TRBJ1-1
D gene: NA
clone size: NA

CDR3 DNA: TGTGCCAGCAGCTTGAGGTGGAGCACCGGGGAGCTGTTTTTT
CDR3 protein: CASSLRWSTGELFF
V gene: TRBV5-8
J gene: TRBJ2-2
D gene: NA
clone size: once